These 31 T cell receptor beta chains came from one sample sequenced in a study of control samples from healthy donors and cancer patients. Sequenced by immunoSEQ multiplex PCR; TCRdb stores in-frame clones only, minus some. The table lists approximately 180,000 clones, roughly 92% of them singletons. Sequencing input: blood. The receptors come from a woman aged 18-29 years in good health.

This clone was detected only once. The rearrangement links TRBV3-1 (or the pseudogene TRBV3-2) to TRBJ2-7; D tentatively reads TRBD1 or TRBD2 (5 bases each). The CDR3 loop spans 13 amino acids. The germline CDR1 and CDR2 sequences are LGHDT and YNNKEL (reference sequence). V lost 4 bases and J lost 4, with 11 bases in between. The CDR3 reads CASSPGARYEQYF. The CDR3, as DNA: TGTGCCAGCAGCCCCGGGGCTCGGTACGAGCAGTACTTC.

The V call is TRBV10-3, the J call TRBJ2-7, with D possibly TRBD2 on 5 matching bases. The V end was cut by 0 bases, the J end by 2 bases, with 11 bases between. This CDR3 has 15 residues. Looked up from germline, CDR1 is ENHRY and CDR2 is SYGVKD. For the CDR3, the DNA is TGTGCCATCAGTGAGTCGACTACGGGTACCTACGAGCAGTACTTC. Its translation is CAISESTTGTYEQYF.

The genes are TRBV7-6 and TRBJ2-7; 9 nucleotides align to TRBD2. J lost 3 bases, V lost 5 bases, and 8 bases had no gene match. Germline V gives CDR1 SGHVS, CDR2 FNYEAQ. The CDR3 is 15 residues long. The CDR3 reads CASSVRGGAGYEQYF. For the CDR3, the DNA is TGTGCCAGCAGCGTACGCGGGGGGGCCGGCTACGAGCAGTACTTC.

The chain uses TRBV2 and TRBJ2-7, with 10 bases that match TRBD2. V was pared by 4 bases and J by 2 bases, with 11 bases of the junction left unmatched. This CDR3 region has 17 residues. Germline values: CDR1 SNHLY, CDR2 FYNNEI. The CDR3 coding sequence is TGTGCCAGCAGTGGGACTAGCGGTTCGAGCTTTACCTACGAGCAGTACTTC. Its protein is CASSGTSGSSFTYEQYF.

The CDR3 sequence is CASTNSNQPQHF. The DNA for the CDR3 is TGTGCCAGCACCAATAGCAATCAGCCCCAGCATTTT. The J gene is TRBJ1-5, the V gene TRBV12-3 or TRBV12-4; D is uncertain. Trimming cost V 7 bases and J 0 bases, with 4 bases left between them. This CDR3 comprises 12 residues.

This rearrangement joins TRBV2 to TRBJ1-1, with D tentatively TRBD1 (5 bases). V was clipped by 8 bases and J by 0 bases, with 13 bases between them. CDR1 and CDR2 (germline): SNHLY, FYNNEI. The CDR3 has 14 amino acids. The CDR3 region is CASPRGALNTEAFF. For the CDR3, the DNA is TGTGCCAGCCCACGCGGGGCCCTGAACACTGAAGCTTTCTTT.

V and J are TRBV7-9 and TRBJ1-2; D ambiguous. Germline V gene sequence: CDR1 SEHNR, CDR2 FQNEAQ (reference sequence). V dropped 1 base and J dropped 8 bases, with 8 bases sitting between them. The CDR3 runs 12 residues. CDR3 in DNA: TGTGCCAGCAGCTTAGGTGTGGGAGGCTACACCTTC. This gives the protein CASSLGVGGYTF.

This chain joins TRBV28 and TRBJ2-2, with 8 bases matching TRBD1. The trim removed 7 bases at V and 2 bases at J, leaving 6 bases unmatched. The CDR3 covers 15 residues. The germline CDR1 and CDR2 sequences are MDHEN and SYDVKM. DNA of the CDR3: TGTGCCAGCATAGCAGGGGGCGATAACACCGGGGAGCTGTTTTTT. This codes for CASIAGGDNTGELFF.

This clone was seen more than once but under ten times. This chain joins TRBV6-5 and TRBJ2-7; perhaps TRBD2 as D (5 bases). The length of the CDR3 is 13 residues. From germline, CDR1 is MNHEY and CDR2 SVGAGI. Deletions cut 6 bases from V and 3 bases from J, with 12 bases between. In DNA, the CDR3 is TGTGCCAGCAGCTCACCCGGACTCTACGAGCAGTACTTC. This translates into CASSSPGLYEQYF.

CDR3 in amino acids: CASSPIDSTDTQYF. In nucleotides, the CDR3 is TGTGCCAGCAGCCCCATTGACAGTACAGATACGCAGTATTTT. J is TRBJ2-3 and V is TRBV4-2; tentatively, D is TRBD1 (5 bases). In germline, CDR1 is LGHNA, CDR2 YNFKEQ. V was cut by 4 bases and J by 3 bases, with 11 bases left in between. The CDR3 spans 14 residues.

This clone was seen a few times. The chain has TRBV13 and TRBJ1-6; 7 bases match TRBD1. Trimming at V came to 4 bases and at J to 7 bases, leaving 7 bases not matched to a gene. CDR1 and CDR2 from the germline V gene are PRHDT and FYEKMQ (reference sequence). CDR3 length: 15 amino acids. DNA for the CDR3: TGTGCCAGCAGCTCGGCGACAGGGTTAAATTCACCCCTCCACTTT. Its protein product is CASSSATGLNSPLHF.

This rearrangement joins TRBV6-4 to TRBJ1-1; 12 nucleotides match TRBD1. Trimming at V came to 6 bases and at J to 7 bases, leaving 3 bases not matched to a gene. CDR3 size: 13 residues. Germline V gene sequence: CDR1 MRHNA, CDR2 SNTAGT. The CDR3: CASRGQGAGEAFF. Written as DNA, the CDR3 is TGTGCCAGCAGGGGACAGGGGGCCGGTGAAGCTTTCTTT.

CDR3 amino acids: CASSNENQPQHF. The CDR3 bases are TGTGCCAGTAGTAATGAGAATCAGCCCCAGCATTTT. V and J are TRBV19 and TRBJ1-5; D ambiguous. Trimming removed 4 bases from V and 4 bases from J, with 5 bases in between. Germline CDR1 LNHDA, CDR2 SQIVND (reference sequence). The CDR3 loop spans 12 amino acids.

The rearrangement joins TRBV19 to TRBJ1-5; 7 bases line up with TRBD1. J was trimmed by 6 bases and V by 6 bases; bases with no gene match: 8. This CDR3 is 14 amino acids long. CDR1 and CDR2 (germline): LNHDA, SQIVND (reference sequence). CDR3 region: CASSTQGGGQPQHF. As DNA, the CDR3 is TGTGCCAGTAGCACCCAGGGGGGAGGTCAGCCCCAGCATTTT. Supplemented by reference TRBV19 and TRBJ1-5, the full variable domain reads DGGITQSPKYLFRKEGQNVTLSCEQNLNHDAMYWYRQDPGQGLRLIYYSQIVNDFQKGDIAEGYSVSREKKESFPLTVTSAQKNPTAFYLCASSTQGGGQPQHFGDGTRLSIL.

The CDR3 spells CASSQGGTVIEAFF. CDR3 nucleotides: TGTGCCAGCAGCCAAGGTGGGACAGTCATTGAAGCTTTCTTT. This chain links TRBV4-2 with TRBJ1-1; 7 bases are shared with TRBD1. The CDR3 consists of 14 residues. The trim removed 1 base at V and 7 bases at J, leaving 6 bases unmatched. Germline assignment: CDR1 LGHNA and CDR2 YNFKEQ.

The genes are TRBV7-9 and TRBJ1-5; D ambiguous. CDR1 SEHNR and CDR2 FQNEAQ come from the germline V gene (reference sequence). The ends were cut back, 5 bases at V and 1 base at J, with 6 bases in the middle. The CDR3 loop spans 13 amino acids. Here the CDR3 DNA reads TGTGCCAGCAGCGTCGACAGCAATCAGCCCCAGCATTTT. The encoded protein is CASSVDSNQPQHF.

CDR3: CASSFGGHTEAFF. The CDR3 region has the DNA TGTGCCAGCAGCTTTGGGGGGCACACTGAAGCTTTCTTT. V is TRBV5-6 and J is TRBJ1-1, with D tentatively TRBD1 (6 bases). The CDR3 is 13 amino acids. Trimming took off 2 bases at V and 3 bases at J, with 8 bases between the two ends. Germline V gene lookup returns CDR1 SGHDT and CDR2 YYEEEE.

This chain joins TRBV6-6 and TRBJ2-3; 9 bases fit TRBD1. The CDR3 length is 17 residues. After removal of 5 bases from V and 2 bases from J, the junction contained 11 bases not matched to a gene. Germline values: CDR1 MNHNY, CDR2 SVGAGI (reference sequence). This CDR3 reads CASSLGFGTGNTDTQYF. The CDR3 bases are TGTGCCAGCAGTCTAGGGTTCGGGACAGGGAACACAGATACGCAGTATTTT.

The CDR3 reads CASTKFWGKDGKKYF. As DNA, the CDR3 is TGTGCCAGCACTAAGTTTTGGGGAAAGGACGGGAAAAAGTACTTC. The V call is TRBV27, the J call TRBJ2-7; D is possibly TRBD2 (5 bases). Germline lookup yields CDR1 MNHEY and CDR2 SMNVEV (reference sequence). With 7 bases removed from V and 11 bases from J, the gap between germline ends came to 27 bases. The CDR3 totals 15 residues.

In DNA, the CDR3 is TGTGCCAGCAGCTCTATAGCGGGGGTCTTGTACGAGCAGTACTTC. This sequence encodes CASSSIAGVLYEQYF. V is TRBV11-1 and J is TRBJ2-7, with TRBD2 identical over 9 bases. Germline V CDR1 and CDR2: SGHAT, FQDESV (reference sequence). Trimming cost V 4 bases and J 4 bases; bases outside gene matches: 8. This CDR3 is built from 15 residues. The full variable domain, in which reference TRBV11-1 and TRBJ2-7 provide the parts outside the CDR3, is EAEVAQSPRYKITEKSQAVAFWCDPISGHATLYWYRQILGQGPELLVQFQDESVVDDSQLPKDRFSAERLKGVDSTLKIQPAELGDSAMYLCASSSIAGVLYEQYFGPGTRLTVT.

The rearrangement uses TRBV27 and TRBJ1-2; 10 positions agree with TRBD1. The germline gives CDR1 MNHEY, CDR2 SMNVEV (reference sequence). The CDR3 is 16 residues long. Trimming took 0 bases from V and 4 from J; bases not matched to a gene: 5. In nucleotides, the CDR3 is TGTGCCAGCAGTTTATCCCCGGGACAGGGGTCCTATGGCTACACCTTC. Its protein is CASSLSPGQGSYGYTF.

This rearrangement joins TRBV28 to TRBJ1-1; D possibly corresponds to TRBD1 (5 bases). This CDR3 contains 15 residues. The germline gives CDR1 MDHEN, CDR2 SYDVKM. V lost 5 bases, J lost 4 bases, and 17 bases lay in between. CDR3 sequence reads: CASSSYGTVGTEAFF. The DNA for the CDR3 is TGTGCCAGCAGTAGCTACGGGACGGTTGGCACTGAAGCTTTCTTT.

J is TRBJ1-3 and V is TRBV11-2; D not certain. The CDR3 totals 16 residues. Germline V lookup: CDR1 SGHAT, CDR2 FQNNGV. Trimming left V 5 bases short and J 4 bases short, with 18 bases between. CDR3 protein: CASSPPLNFAGNTIYF. CDR3 nucleotides: TGTGCCAGCAGCCCTCCCCTTAATTTCGCCGGAAACACCATATATTTT.

This chain uses TRBV28 with TRBJ1-5; D is ambiguous. The CDR3 contains 15 residues. CDR1 is MDHEN and CDR2 is SYDVKM in the germline V gene. The V and J ends lost 6 bases and 2 bases respectively, with 14 bases between them. The CDR3 sequence: CASRTRREGNQPQHF. CDR3 bases: TGTGCCAGCAGAACGCGTCGGGAGGGCAATCAGCCCCAGCATTTT. Supplemented by reference TRBV28 and TRBJ1-5, the full variable domain reads DVKVTQSSRYLVKRTGEKVFLECVQDMDHENMFWYRQDPGLGLRLIYFSYDVKMKEKGDIPEGYSVSREKKERFSLILESASTNQTSMYLCASRTRREGNQPQHFGDGTRLSIL.

This chain connects TRBV6-5 to TRBJ1-5; 7 nucleotides align to TRBD1. The CDR3 has 14 residues. Germline-derived CDR1 and CDR2 are MNHEY and SVGAGI. V dropped 5 bases and J dropped 5; count of bases not matched to a gene: 6. The CDR3 loop reads CASSRHRGDQPQHF. The CDR3 DNA reads TGTGCCAGCAGTCGCCACAGGGGAGATCAGCCCCAGCATTTT.

This chain uses TRBV27 with TRBJ2-7; D is possibly TRBD2 (5 bases). CDR3 length equals 15 residues. V lost 3 bases, J lost 2 bases, and 14 bases lay in between. The germline V gene encodes CDR1 MNHEY and CDR2 SMNVEV (reference sequence). The CDR3 sequence: CASSFFGGGPYEQYF. CDR3 DNA: TGTGCCAGCAGTTTTTTTGGAGGAGGACCCTACGAGCAGTACTTC.

The J gene is TRBJ1-2, the V gene TRBV10-3; TRBD1 agrees at 11 bases. CDR1 is ENHRY and CDR2 is SYGVKD in the germline V gene. The length of the CDR3 is 14 residues. The V segment lost 3 bases and the J segment 6 bases; nucleotides outside the gene matches: 3. Written as DNA, the CDR3 is TGTGCCATCAGTGAAAGGACAGGGGGCGATGGCTACACCTTC. Protein product: CAISERTGGDGYTF.

The chain recombines TRBV5-1 with TRBJ2-1; possible D gene TRBD1, 6 bases. V was cut by 1 base and J by 3 bases, with 14 bases left in between. In germline, CDR1 is SGHRS, CDR2 YFSETQ. There are 16 residues in the CDR3. As DNA, the CDR3 is TGCGCCAGCAGCTTGACAGGGCCTCCTTACTACAATGAGCAGTTCTTC. Amino acid sequence: CASSLTGPPYYNEQFF.

The chain carries TRBV7-2 and TRBJ1-1; 10 positions match TRBD1. Trimming cost V 5 bases and J 6 bases; bases outside gene matches: 9. Germline values: CDR1 SGHTA, CDR2 FQGNSA. The CDR3 has 15 residues. The CDR3: CASSPTPGQGSEAFF. The CDR3 DNA sequence: TGTGCCAGCAGCCCTACTCCGGGACAGGGGTCTGAAGCTTTCTTT.

This chain uses TRBV19 with TRBJ1-4, with 8 bases matching TRBD1. In germline, CDR1 is LNHDA, CDR2 SQIVND (reference sequence). The CDR3 is 15 amino acids. Unmatched junction bases numbered 11, after V lost 4 bases and J lost 10 bases. CDR3 sequence reads: CASSRLGQEVGKLFF. The CDR3 DNA sequence: TGTGCCAGTAGTAGGCTGGGACAGGAGGTCGGAAAACTGTTTTTT. Full variable domain (missing parts from reference TRBV19 and TRBJ1-4): DGGITQSPKYLFRKEGQNVTLSCEQNLNHDAMYWYRQDPGQGLRLIYYSQIVNDFQKGDIAEGYSVSREKKESFPLTVTSAQKNPTAFYLCASSRLGQEVGKLFFGSGTQLSVL.

Details on this clone: The sample contains more than one DNA sequence encoding this CDR3. The rearrangement uses TRBV7-2 and TRBJ2-1, with TRBD2 matching over 9 bases. The CDR3 contains 14 residues. Trimming took 3 bases from V and 4 from J; bases not matched to a gene: 1. CDR1 SGHTA and CDR2 FQGNSA come from the germline V gene. The CDR3 here is CASSFSGSYNEQFF. CDR3 DNA: TGTGCCAGCAGCTTTAGCGGGAGTTACAATGAGCAGTTCTTC.